The 15 T cell receptor beta chains in this list originate from one sample, sequenced in a study of blood T cell repertoires in COVID-19. The method was immunoSEQ multiplex PCR; TCRdb's version includes in-frame clones alone and lacks a portion of them. The sample holds tens of thousands of clones, nearly 90% seen once. Sequenced input: peripheral blood. All receptors come from a human donor with acute or convalescent COVID-19. The donor label of this sample is uncertain.

V usage is TRBV21-1 and J usage is TRBJ1-2; the table's TRBD1 call for D was not verified on the DNA. TRBV21-1 counts as a pseudogene. The CDR3 sequence is 18 residues long. In DNA form, the CDR3 reads TGTGCCAGCAGCAAAGATCAGGGGGATCCCCTTGCTAACTATGGCTACACCTTC. Translated, it gives CASSKDQGDPLANYGYTF.

This sequence joins TRBV30 and TRBJ1-5; D call uncertain. There are 15 residues in the CDR3. Germline V lookup: CDR1 GTSNPN, CDR2 SVGIG (reference sequence). Trimming stripped 3 bases from V and 2 bases from J, with 14 bases between. CDR3 sequence: CAWSPRGAGNQPQHF. In DNA form, the CDR3 reads TGTGCCTGGAGCCCCCGGGGAGCGGGCAATCAGCCCCAGCATTTT.

The rearrangement links TRBV7-9 to TRBJ1-5; D is possibly TRBD1 (6 bases). The CDR3 has 16 amino acids. Germline CDR1 reads SEHNR; CDR2 reads FQNEAQ (reference sequence). V was trimmed by 5 bases and J by 1 base, leaving 15 bases between them. CDR3 nucleotide sequence: TGTGCCAGCAGCCCTGGGCGGGGGGCCAGCAATCAGCCCCAGCATTTT. Translating it yields CASSPGRGASNQPQHF.

This clone was counted between two and nine times. The chain couples TRBV27 to TRBJ2-1, with a tentative D call TRBD2 (7 bases). V lost 3 bases and J lost 6, with 15 bases in between. Germline lookup yields CDR1 MNHEY and CDR2 SMNVEV (reference sequence). The CDR3 sequence is 15 residues long. The CDR3 sequence: CASSFVGGRLNEQFF. CDR3 sequence (DNA): TGTGCCAGCAGTTTTGTGGGGGGGCGTCTCAATGAGCAGTTCTTC.

The chain is built from TRBV7-9 and TRBJ2-5, with TRBD1 identical over 10 bases. After removal of 1 base from V and 2 bases from J, the junction contained 4 bases not matched to a gene. The CDR3 contains 16 residues. Germline values: CDR1 SEHNR, CDR2 FQNEAQ (reference sequence). As DNA, the CDR3 is TGTGCCAGCAGCTTAGTTGGGGACAGGGGACAAGAGACCCAGTACTTC. Translation: CASSLVGDRGQETQYF.

This clone was detected a few times. The V and J genes are TRBV2 and TRBJ1-6; D unresolved. The germline V gene has CDR1 SNHLY and CDR2 FYNNEI. This CDR3 comprises 16 residues. V shed 2 bases and J shed 0 bases, with 8 bases lying between them. CDR3 in amino acids: CASSEQSSSYNSPLHF. The DNA of the CDR3 is TGTGCCAGCAGTGAACAGTCCAGCTCCTATAATTCACCCCTCCACTTT.

The rearrangement joins TRBV5-1 to TRBJ2-6, with D unresolved. The CDR3 is 16 residues long. V gave up 0 bases and J gave up 2 bases, with 9 bases separating them. Germline CDR1 reads SGHRS; CDR2 reads YFSETQ. CDR3 amino acids: CASSLGPLPGANVLTF. The CDR3 DNA sequence: TGCGCCAGCAGCTTGGGTCCCCTCCCTGGGGCCAACGTCCTGACTTTC. The full variable domain, its missing parts supplied by reference TRBV5-1 and TRBJ2-6, is KAGVTQTPRYLIKTRGQQVTLSCSPISGHRSVSWYQQTPGQGLQFLFEYFSETQRNKGNFPGRFSGRQFSNSRSEMNVSTLELGDSALYLCASSLGPLPGANVLTFGAGSRLTVL.

The chain has TRBV4-1 and TRBJ2-5; 9 positions match TRBD2. CDR1 is MGHRA and CDR2 is YSYEKL in the germline V gene. CDR3 length equals 18 residues. V dropped 0 bases and J dropped 2; count of bases not matched to a gene: 10. CDR3 sequence reads: CASSQEGWAGGWQETQYF. The CDR3 DNA reads TGCGCCAGCAGCCAAGAAGGTTGGGCGGGGGGGTGGCAAGAGACCCAGTACTTC.

Comment on this clone: The junction shows a germline mismatch at one end, possibly a read error. The J gene is TRBJ2-5, the V gene TRBV7-7, with 12 nucleotides matching TRBD1. Per germline, CDR1 SSHAT and CDR2 FNYEAQ (reference sequence). The CDR3 runs 16 residues. The CDR3 coding sequence is TGTGCTAGCAGCTCCGGGACAGGGGGCTCCCTGGAGACCCAGTACTTC. It specifies CASSSGTGGSLETQYF.

The rearrangement joins TRBV4-2 to TRBJ2-7; D is undetermined. This CDR3 region has 13 residues. V gave up 0 bases and J gave up 1 base, with 4 bases separating them. Germline V CDR1 and CDR2: LGHNA, YNFKEQ. This CDR3 reads CASSQDESYEQYF. DNA of the CDR3: TGTGCCAGCAGCCAAGATGAGTCCTACGAGCAGTACTTC.

V usage is TRBV6-1 and J usage is TRBJ2-3; 7 bases line up with TRBD2. Germline V CDR1 and CDR2: MNHNS, SASEGT. V gave up 3 bases and J gave up 3 bases; unmatched junction bases: 9. The CDR3 runs to 16 residues. The CDR3 nucleotides read TGTGCCAGCAGTGAGGCGGGGTTGGGGGGGACAGATACGCAGTATTTT. Protein product: CASSEAGLGGTDTQYF.

V gene TRBV13 combines with J gene TRBJ2-3; a weak D match, TRBD2 (7 bases). There are 15 residues in the CDR3. CDR1 PRHDT and CDR2 FYEKMQ come from the germline V gene (reference sequence). V was trimmed by 5 bases and J by 3 bases, leaving 15 bases between them. The CDR3 protein is CASSGGAEVTDTQYF. The CDR3 DNA reads as TGTGCCAGCAGCGGGGGGGCAGAAGTAACAGATACGCAGTATTTT.

This rearrangement joins TRBV5-1 to TRBJ1-6, with D unresolved. This CDR3 comprises 15 residues. The germline CDR1 and CDR2 sequences are SGHRS and YFSETQ. V lost 0 bases and J 10 bases, leaving 14 bases between the germline ends. The CDR3 region is CASSLALVRGSPLHF. The CDR3 region has the DNA TGCGCCAGCAGCTTGGCCCTAGTCCGAGGCTCACCCCTCCACTTT.

J is TRBJ2-1 and V is TRBV28; 11 nucleotides line up with TRBD2. Germline-derived CDR1 and CDR2 are MDHEN and SYDVKM. J gave up 10 bases and V 5 bases, and 10 bases lay outside the gene matches. This CDR3 contains 15 residues. The CDR3 loop reads CASSAPSGGLWEQFF. The CDR3 nucleotides are TGTGCCAGCAGTGCCCCTAGCGGGGGGCTTTGGGAGCAGTTCTTC.

The V and J genes are TRBV5-5 and TRBJ1-5, with 8 bases that match TRBD1. J gave up 3 bases and V 4 bases, and 6 bases lay outside the gene matches. CDR1 and CDR2 (germline): SGHKS, YYEKEE (reference sequence). The CDR3 runs to 15 residues. The CDR3, as DNA: TGTGCCAGCAGCATGACAGGGGCGGTCAATCAGCCCCAGCATTTT. It codes for CASSMTGAVNQPQHF.